Listed here are 16 T cell receptor beta chains from one sample, sequenced in a study of cytomegalovirus exposure and HLA in healthy donors. The PCR ran on 60 Vbeta and 13 Jbeta primers. TCRdb's table, derived via immunoSEQ multiplex PCR, lists solely in-frame clones and lacks some. Its clone listing holds about 130,000 clones. Material for sequencing was PBMCs. The receptors stem from a man between 18 and 29 years old in good health and CMV-seronegative.

The rearrangement links TRBV6-5 to TRBJ1-4; D is possibly TRBD1 (6 bases). Germline V CDR1 and CDR2: MNHEY, SVGAGI. V lost 6 bases and J 5 bases, leaving 16 bases between the germline ends. The CDR3 contains 15 residues. CDR3 protein: CASSYQTGSNEKLFF. CDR3 sequence (DNA): TGTGCCAGCAGCTACCAGACAGGCTCAAATGAAAAACTGTTTTTT.

CDR3 DNA sequence: TGTGCCAGCAGCGCCACTAGCGGGGGGATTCGCGGCACAGATACGCAGTATTTT. Encoded protein: CASSATSGGIRGTDTQYF. This chain uses TRBV9 with TRBJ2-3, with 12 bases that match TRBD2. The CDR3 is 18 residues long. CDR1 and CDR2 (germline): SGDLS, YYNGEE. Trimming removed 3 bases from V and 1 base from J; junction bases left unmatched: 9.

Here the CDR3 reads CASSVAPVSGWNNEQFF. CDR3 coding DNA: TGTGCCAGCAGCGTAGCTCCTGTTTCGGGATGGAACAATGAGCAGTTCTTC. This chain uses TRBV9 with TRBJ2-1; possibly TRBD2 for D (5 bases). The CDR3 sequence is 17 residues long. Germline loops: CDR1 SGDLS, CDR2 YYNGEE. V was clipped by 0 bases and J by 5 bases, with 18 bases between them.

This rearrangement joins TRBV18 to TRBJ2-7, with D tentatively TRBD2 (6 bases). Trimming removed 5 bases at V and 7 bases at J, with 21 bases between. CDR1 and CDR2 from the germline V gene are KGHSH and LQKENI. This CDR3 region has 15 residues. The CDR3 sequence: CASSTKEGPAGEQYF. The CDR3 coding sequence is TGTGCCAGCTCAACTAAAGAGGGTCCGGCGGGAGAGCAGTACTTC.

The rearrangement uses TRBV27 and TRBJ1-2, with 7 bases lining up with TRBD1. The CDR3 is made up of 15 amino acids. After removal of 8 bases from V and 1 base from J, the junction contained 10 bases not matched to a gene. The V gene's germline CDR1 is MNHEY and CDR2 SMNVEV (reference sequence). The CDR3: CASGTGTALNYGYTF. The CDR3 DNA follows: TGTGCCAGCGGAACTGGGACAGCTCTTAACTATGGCTACACCTTC.

V is TRBV6-5 and J is TRBJ2-1, with a tentative D call TRBD1 (5 bases). Looked up from germline, CDR1 is MNHEY and CDR2 is SVGAGI. V was cut by 0 bases and J by 4 bases, with 13 bases left in between. This CDR3 is 16 amino acids long. CDR3 in amino acids: CASSYSVGLSYNEQFF. In nucleotides, the CDR3 is TGTGCCAGCAGTTACTCGGTGGGGCTATCGTACAATGAGCAGTTCTTC.

This chain links TRBV4-2 with TRBJ2-6; 7 positions agree with TRBD1. The CDR3 covers 16 residues. J was trimmed by 3 bases and V by 0 bases; bases with no gene match: 2. In germline, CDR1 is LGHNA, CDR2 YNFKEQ. The CDR3 protein is CASSQERGRGANVLTF. Here the CDR3 DNA reads TGTGCCAGCAGCCAAGAGAGGGGGCGTGGGGCCAACGTCCTGACTTTC.

The rearrangement joins TRBV29-1 to TRBJ1-1, with D tentatively TRBD1 (6 bases). The germline CDR1 and CDR2 sequences are SQVTM and ANQGSEA. The ends were cut back, 5 bases at V and 2 bases at J, with 9 bases in the middle. This CDR3 contains 12 residues. This chain's CDR3 is CSVIQGNTEAFF. In DNA form, the CDR3 reads TGCAGCGTTATACAGGGCAACACTGAAGCTTTCTTT. Complete variable domain (other parts from reference TRBV29-1 and TRBJ1-1): SAVISQKPSRDICQRGTSLTIQCQVDSQVTMMFWYRQQPGQSLTLIATANQGSEATYESGFVIDKFPISRPNLTFSTLTVSNMSPEDSSIYLCSVIQGNTEAFFGQGTRLTVV.

The chain has TRBV4-2 and TRBJ2-1; perhaps TRBD2 as D (5 bases). Germline values: CDR1 LGHNA, CDR2 YNFKEQ. With 3 bases removed from V and 0 bases from J, the gap between germline ends came to 15 bases. The CDR3 totals 17 residues. The CDR3 sequence: CASSHGGRSSSYNEQFF. CDR3 DNA: TGTGCCAGCAGCCACGGCGGGCGTTCTAGCTCCTACAATGAGCAGTTCTTC.

The chain combines TRBV10-1 with TRBJ2-3; D unclear. V lost 6 bases to trimming and J lost 5 bases, with 12 bases between them. The CDR3 sequence is 13 residues long. Germline-derived CDR1 and CDR2 are WNHNN and SYGVQD (reference sequence). The CDR3, as DNA: TGCGCCAGCAGCCTAAGGAGTGGAGATACGCAGTATTTT. Encoded protein: CASSLRSGDTQYF.

The J gene is TRBJ2-1, the V gene TRBV9; 10 nucleotides align to TRBD2. Germline CDR1 reads SGDLS; CDR2 reads YYNGEE. The CDR3 totals 16 residues. The V and J ends lost 6 bases and 5 bases, in that order; junction bases with no gene match: 11. CDR3 in amino acids: CASTPTGLAGDNEQFF. CDR3 in DNA: TGTGCCAGCACCCCCACGGGGCTAGCGGGGGACAATGAGCAGTTCTTC.

V is TRBV10-2 and J is TRBJ1-4, with no clear D. The V gene's germline CDR1 is WSHSY and CDR2 SAAADI. CDR3 length: 14 amino acids. The V end lost 5 bases, the J end lost 2 bases, and 9 bases lay between the germline ends. The CDR3 protein is CASSRTETNEKLFF. CDR3 bases: TGCGCCAGCAGTAGGACTGAGACTAATGAAAAACTGTTTTTT.

The rearrangement joins TRBV27 to TRBJ1-1, with 11 bases aligning to TRBD1. V shed 5 bases, J shed 3 bases, and the junction held 11 bases outside the gene matches. The germline CDR1 and CDR2 sequences are MNHEY and SMNVEV (reference sequence). The CDR3 contains 17 residues. CDR3 bases: TGTGCCAGCAGTCATGGACAGGGGGCCGGGGGGGACACTGAAGCTTTCTTT. Its translation: CASSHGQGAGGDTEAFF.

The CDR3 reads CASSLRGDSDEQFF. For the CDR3, the DNA is TGTGCCAGCAGCTTGCGCGGGGACTCTGATGAGCAGTTCTTC. The chain recombines TRBV5-4 with TRBJ2-1, with a tentative D call TRBD2 (6 bases). Germline V lookup: CDR1 SGHNT, CDR2 YYREEE (reference sequence). Trimming removed 1 base at V and 8 bases at J, with 13 bases between. The CDR3 consists of 14 residues.

On this clone itself: In this CDR3 the conserved last residue, phenylalanine or tryptophan, is missing, so a read error is likely. This chain uses TRBV18 with TRBJ1-5; no firm D call. Trimming stripped 3 bases from V and 7 bases from J, with 19 bases between. Germline assignment: CDR1 KGHSH and CDR2 LQKENI. This CDR3 contains 16 residues. The CDR3 region is CASSPARSLSGQPQHS. The CDR3 nucleotides are TGTGCCAGCTCACCGGCCCGTTCCCTTTCTGGGCAGCCCCAGCATTCT.

The genes are TRBV18 and TRBJ1-2; D possibly corresponds to TRBD1 (6 bases). The CDR3 covers 15 residues. Trimming left V 3 bases short and J 8 bases short, with 19 bases between. The germline V gene has CDR1 KGHSH and CDR2 LQKENI. CDR3 coding DNA: TGTGCCAGCTCACCGCAGCAGGGGCATTCAGGCGGCTACACCTTC. Translating gives CASSPQQGHSGGYTF.